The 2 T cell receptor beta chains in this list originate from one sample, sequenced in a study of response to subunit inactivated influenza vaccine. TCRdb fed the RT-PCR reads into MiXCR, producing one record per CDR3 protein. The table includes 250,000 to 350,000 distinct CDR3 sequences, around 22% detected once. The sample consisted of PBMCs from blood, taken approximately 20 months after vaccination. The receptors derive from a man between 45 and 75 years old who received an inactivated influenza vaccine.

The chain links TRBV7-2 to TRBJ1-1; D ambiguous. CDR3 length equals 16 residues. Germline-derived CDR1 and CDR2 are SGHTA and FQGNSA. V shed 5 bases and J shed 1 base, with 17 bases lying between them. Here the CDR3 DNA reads TGTGCCAGCAGCCCGGTCGTTTCGATATGGAACACTGAAGCTTTCTTT. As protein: CASSPVVSIWNTEAFF.

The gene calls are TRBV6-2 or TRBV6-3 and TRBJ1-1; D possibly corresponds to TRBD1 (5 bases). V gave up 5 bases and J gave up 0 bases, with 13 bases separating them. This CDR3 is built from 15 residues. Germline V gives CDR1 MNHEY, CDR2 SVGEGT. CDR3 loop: CASSQMGGMNTEAFF. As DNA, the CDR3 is TGTGCCAGCAGTCAAATGGGGGGGATGAACACTGAAGCTTTCTTT.